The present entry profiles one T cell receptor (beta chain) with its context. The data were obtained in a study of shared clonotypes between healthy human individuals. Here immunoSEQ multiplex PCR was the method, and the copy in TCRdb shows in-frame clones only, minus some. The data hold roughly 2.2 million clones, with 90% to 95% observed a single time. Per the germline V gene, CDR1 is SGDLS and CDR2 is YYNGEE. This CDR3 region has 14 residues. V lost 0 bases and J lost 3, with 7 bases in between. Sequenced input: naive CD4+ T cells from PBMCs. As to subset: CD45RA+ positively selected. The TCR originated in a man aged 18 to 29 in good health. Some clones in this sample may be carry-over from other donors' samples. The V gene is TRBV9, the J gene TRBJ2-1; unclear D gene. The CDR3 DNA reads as TGTGCCAGCAGCGTAGTAGGAATCTACAATGAGCAGTTCTTC. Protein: CASSVVGIYNEQFF. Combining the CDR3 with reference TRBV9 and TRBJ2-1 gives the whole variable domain DSGVTQTPKHLITATGQRVTLRCSPRSGDLSVYWYQQSLDQGLQFLIQYYNGEERAKGNILERFSAQQFPDLHSELNLSSLELGDSALYFCASSVVGIYNEQFFGPGTRLTVL.